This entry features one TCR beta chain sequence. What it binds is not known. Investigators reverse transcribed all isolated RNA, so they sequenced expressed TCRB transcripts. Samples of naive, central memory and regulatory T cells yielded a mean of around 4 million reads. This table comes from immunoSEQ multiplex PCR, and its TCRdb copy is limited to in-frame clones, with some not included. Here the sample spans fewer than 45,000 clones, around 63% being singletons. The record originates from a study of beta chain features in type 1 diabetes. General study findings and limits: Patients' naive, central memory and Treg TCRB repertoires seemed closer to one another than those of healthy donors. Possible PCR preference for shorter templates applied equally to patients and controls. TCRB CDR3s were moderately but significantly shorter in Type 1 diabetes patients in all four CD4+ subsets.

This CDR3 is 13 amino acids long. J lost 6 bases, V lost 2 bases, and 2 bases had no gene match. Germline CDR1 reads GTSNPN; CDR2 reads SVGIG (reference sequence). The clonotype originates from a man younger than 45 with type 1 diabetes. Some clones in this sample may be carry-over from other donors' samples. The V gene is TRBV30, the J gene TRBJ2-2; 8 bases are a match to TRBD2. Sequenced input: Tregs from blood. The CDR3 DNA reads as TGTGCCTGGAGTTCGGGAGGGGCCGGGGAGCTGTTTTTT. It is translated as CAWSSGGAGELFF.